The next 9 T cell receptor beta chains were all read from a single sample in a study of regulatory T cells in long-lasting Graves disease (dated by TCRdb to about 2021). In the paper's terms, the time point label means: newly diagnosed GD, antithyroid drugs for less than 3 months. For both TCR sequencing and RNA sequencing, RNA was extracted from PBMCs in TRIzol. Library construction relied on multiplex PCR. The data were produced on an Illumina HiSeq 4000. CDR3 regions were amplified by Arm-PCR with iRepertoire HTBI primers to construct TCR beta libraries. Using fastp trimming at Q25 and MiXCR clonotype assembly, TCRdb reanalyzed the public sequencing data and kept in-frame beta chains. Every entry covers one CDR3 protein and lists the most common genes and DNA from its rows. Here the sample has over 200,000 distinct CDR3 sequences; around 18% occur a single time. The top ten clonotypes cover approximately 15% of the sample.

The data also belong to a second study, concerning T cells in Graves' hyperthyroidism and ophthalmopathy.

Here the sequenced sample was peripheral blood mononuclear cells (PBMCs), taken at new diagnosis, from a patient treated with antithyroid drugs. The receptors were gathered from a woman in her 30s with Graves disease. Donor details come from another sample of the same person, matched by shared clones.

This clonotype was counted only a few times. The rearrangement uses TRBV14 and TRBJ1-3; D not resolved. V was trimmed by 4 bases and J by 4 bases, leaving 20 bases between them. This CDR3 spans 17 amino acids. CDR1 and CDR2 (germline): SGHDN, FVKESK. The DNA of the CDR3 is TGTGCCAGCAGCCCCTGGGTTGGAGGGTCCGGAGGAAACACCATATATTTT. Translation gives CASSPWVGGSGGNTIYF.

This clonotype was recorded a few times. Here the CDR3 DNA reads TGTGCCATCAGTGTACCGGTAGCGGGGGGGCCAGATACGCAGTATTTT. Its translation is CAISVPVAGGPDTQYF. V and J are TRBV10-3 and TRBJ2-3; 11 bases align to TRBD2. The germline V gene has CDR1 ENHRY and CDR2 SYGVKD. The CDR3 spans 16 residues. Losses at the gene ends were 4 bases for V and 4 bases for J; bases not matched to a gene: 7.

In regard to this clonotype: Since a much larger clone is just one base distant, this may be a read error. Here the CDR3 DNA reads TGTGCCAGCAGCTTAGGGGGAGAGTACTATGGCTACACCTTC. It encodes CASSLGGEYYGYTF. The rearrangement uses TRBV7-2 and TRBJ1-2; D is ambiguous. Germline CDR1 and CDR2: SGHTA and FQGNSA. This CDR3 comprises 14 residues. The V gene lost 1 base and the J gene lost 3 bases, with 9 bases spanning the gap.

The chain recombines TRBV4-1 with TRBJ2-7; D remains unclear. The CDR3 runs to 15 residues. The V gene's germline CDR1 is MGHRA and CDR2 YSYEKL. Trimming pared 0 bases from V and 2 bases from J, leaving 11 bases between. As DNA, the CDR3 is TGCGCCAGCAGCCAAGAACGGAGTACCACCTACGAGCAGTACTTC. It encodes CASSQERSTTYEQYF.

The CDR3 sequence is CASSPTRMGKLFF. CDR3 sequence (DNA): TGTGCCAGCAGCCCAACCCGGATGGGGAAACTGTTTTTT. V usage is TRBV28 and J usage is TRBJ1-4; D not resolved. CDR3 length: 13 amino acids. The germline gives CDR1 MDHEN, CDR2 SYDVKM. V dropped 6 bases and J dropped 11 bases, with 16 bases sitting between them.

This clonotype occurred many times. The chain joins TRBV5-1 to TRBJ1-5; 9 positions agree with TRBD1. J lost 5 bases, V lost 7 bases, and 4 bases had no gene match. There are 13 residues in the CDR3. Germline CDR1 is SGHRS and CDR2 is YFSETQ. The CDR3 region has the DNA TGCGCCAGCCGTGGACAGGGGTATCAGCCCCAGCATTTT. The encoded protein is CASRGQGYQPQHF.

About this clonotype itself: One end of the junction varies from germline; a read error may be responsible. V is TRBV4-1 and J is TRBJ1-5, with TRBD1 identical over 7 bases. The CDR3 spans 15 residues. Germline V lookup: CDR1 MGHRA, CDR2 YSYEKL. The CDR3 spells CASSPGSGQNQPQHF. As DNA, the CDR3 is TGTGCCAGCAGCCCAGGGTCGGGACAGAATCAGCCCCAGCATTTT.

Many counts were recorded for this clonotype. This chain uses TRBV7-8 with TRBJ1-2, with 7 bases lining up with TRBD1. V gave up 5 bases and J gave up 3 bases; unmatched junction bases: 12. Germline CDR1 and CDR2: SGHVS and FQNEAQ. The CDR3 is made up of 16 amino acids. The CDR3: CASSPRVGQRYYGYTF. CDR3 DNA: TGTGCCAGCAGCCCCCGGGTGGGACAGAGATACTATGGCTACACCTTC.

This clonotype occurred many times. The CDR3 nucleotides read TGTGCCAGCAGCCAGAAGGGGGTTGGCGAAAAACTGTTTTTT. Protein: CASSQKGVGEKLFF. This chain uses TRBV7-9 with TRBJ1-4; possibly TRBD1 for D (6 bases). This CDR3 region has 14 residues. V dropped 5 bases and J dropped 8 bases, with 15 bases sitting between them. Germline loops: CDR1 SEHNR, CDR2 FQNEAQ (reference sequence).